This T cell receptor beta chain was documented in a study of shared clonotypes between healthy human individuals. Study details: Each donor's CD4 naive and CD4 memory cells filled three plates apiece, CD8 naive two, and CD8 memory one.

CD45RO-negative cells were positively selected for CCR7, leaving out terminally differentiated effector memory CD45RA+ cells. The germline CDR1 and CDR2 sequences are MNHNS and SASEGT. Trimming cost V 5 bases and J 0 bases, with 11 bases left between them. The CDR3 has 15 residues. Comments on this clone: Antigen specificity is unknown.

Study-level points and caveats: Unshared clonotypes carried lower generation probabilities than those common to all four donors. How much donors shared clonotypes was expected to be affected by sequencing depth.

Each subset's genomic DNA was split evenly across several immunoSEQ plates. The method was immunoSEQ multiplex PCR; TCRdb's version includes in-frame clones alone and lacks a portion of them. The table lists about 2 million clones, just under 95% of them singletons. This clonotype originated in a man younger than 35 in good health. Sequencing was performed on naive CD8+ T cells sorted from blood. The chain is built from TRBV6-1 and TRBJ1-3; D not certain. The CDR3 DNA reads TGTGCCAGCAGTTGGCCCGGAGACTCTGGAAACACCATATATTTT. This gives the protein CASSWPGDSGNTIYF.